The source of this TCR beta chain is a study of response to subunit inactivated influenza vaccine. Points on this clonotype: Antigen unknown.

Broader study findings: Authors suggested few new T cells are recruited by each seasonal influenza vaccination.

TCRdb re-analysed the RT-PCR reads in MiXCR, keeping a single row per CDR3 protein. There are roughly 630,000 distinct CDR3 sequences in the sample; 14% occur only once, and 7.6% lies in the top ten. CDR3 length equals 13 residues. The V end was cut by 6 bases, the J end by 7 bases, with 13 bases between. The V gene's germline CDR1 is LGHNA and CDR2 YSLEER. The rearrangement joins TRBV4-3 to TRBJ2-4; a possible D gene is TRBD1 (5 bases). The sequence was collected from a man between 50 and 59 years old who received an inactivated influenza vaccine. The sample was PBMCs from blood, taken 14 days before vaccination. CDR3: CASSPDPGNIQYF. For the CDR3, the DNA is TGCGCCAGCAGTCCTGACCCAGGGAACATTCAGTACTTC.